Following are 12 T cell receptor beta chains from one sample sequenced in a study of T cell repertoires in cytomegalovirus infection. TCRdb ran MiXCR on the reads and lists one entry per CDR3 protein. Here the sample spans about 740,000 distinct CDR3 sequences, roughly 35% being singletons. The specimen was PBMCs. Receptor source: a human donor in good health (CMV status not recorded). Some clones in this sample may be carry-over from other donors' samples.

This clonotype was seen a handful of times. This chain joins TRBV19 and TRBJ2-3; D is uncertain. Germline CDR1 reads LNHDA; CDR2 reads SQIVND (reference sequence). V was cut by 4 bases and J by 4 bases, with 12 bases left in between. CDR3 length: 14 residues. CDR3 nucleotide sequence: TGTGCCAGTAGTAAGGATCATGGGGCAGATACGCAGTATTTT. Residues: CASSKDHGADTQYF. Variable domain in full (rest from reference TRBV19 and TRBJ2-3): DGGITQSPKYLFRKEGQNVTLSCEQNLNHDAMYWYRQDPGQGLRLIYYSQIVNDFQKGDIAEGYSVSREKKESFPLTVTSAQKNPTAFYLCASSKDHGADTQYFGPGTRLTVL.

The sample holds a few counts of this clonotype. CDR3: CASGLDGGNTEAFF. CDR3 DNA sequence: TGTGCTAGTGGTTTGGACGGGGGGAACACTGAAGCTTTCTTT. This chain uses TRBV12-5 with TRBJ1-1; tentatively, D is TRBD1 (5 bases). The germline CDR1 and CDR2 sequences are LGHNT and FRNRAP. Trimming left V 1 base short and J 1 base short, with 7 bases between. The CDR3 length is 14 residues.

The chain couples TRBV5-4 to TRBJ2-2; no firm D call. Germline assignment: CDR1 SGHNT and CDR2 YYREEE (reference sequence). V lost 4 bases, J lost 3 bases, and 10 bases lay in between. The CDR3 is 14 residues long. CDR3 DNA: TGTGCCAGCAGCCCAAACTCTCACACCGGGGAGCTGTTTTTT. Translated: CASSPNSHTGELFF.

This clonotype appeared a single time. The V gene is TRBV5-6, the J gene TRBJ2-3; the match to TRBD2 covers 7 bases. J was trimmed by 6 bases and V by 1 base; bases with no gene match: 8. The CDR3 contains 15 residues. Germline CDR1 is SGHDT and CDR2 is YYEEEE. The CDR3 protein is CASSLRAGVVDTQYF. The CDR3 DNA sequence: TGTGCCAGCAGCTTGCGTGCGGGAGTGGTCGATACGCAGTATTTT.

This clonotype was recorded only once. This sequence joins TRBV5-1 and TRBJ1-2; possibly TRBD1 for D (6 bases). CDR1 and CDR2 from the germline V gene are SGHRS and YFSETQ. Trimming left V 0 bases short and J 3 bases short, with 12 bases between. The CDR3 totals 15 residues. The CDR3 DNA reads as TGCGCCAGCAGCTTGGTCAGGGCAGGGGACTATGGCTACACCTTC. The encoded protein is CASSLVRAGDYGYTF.

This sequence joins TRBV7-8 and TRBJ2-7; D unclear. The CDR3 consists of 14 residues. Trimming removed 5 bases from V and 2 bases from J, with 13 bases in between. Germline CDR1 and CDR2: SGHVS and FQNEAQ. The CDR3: CASSANEVPYEQYF. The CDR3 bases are TGTGCCAGCAGCGCCAACGAGGTACCCTACGAGCAGTACTTC.

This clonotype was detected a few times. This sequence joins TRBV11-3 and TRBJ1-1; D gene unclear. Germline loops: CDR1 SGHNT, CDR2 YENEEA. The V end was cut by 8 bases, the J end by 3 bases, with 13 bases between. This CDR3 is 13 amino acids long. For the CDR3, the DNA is TGTGCCAGCCCGAAGAAAGGGTACACTGAAGCTTTCTTT. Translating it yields CASPKKGYTEAFF. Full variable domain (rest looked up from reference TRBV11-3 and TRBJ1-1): EAGVVQSPRYKIIEKKQPVAFWCNPISGHNTLYWYLQNLGQGPELLIRYENEEAVDDSQLPKDRFSAERLKGVDSTLKIQPAELGDSAVYLCASPKKGYTEAFFGQGTRLTVV.

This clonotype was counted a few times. CDR3 nucleotide sequence: TGTGCCAGCAGCGTGCAGTACAATGAGCAGTTCTTC. This encodes CASSVQYNEQFF. The chain carries TRBV5-6 and TRBJ2-1; D is ambiguous. V dropped 4 bases and J dropped 4 bases, with 6 bases sitting between them. The germline CDR1 and CDR2 sequences are SGHDT and YYEEEE. The CDR3 length is 12 residues.

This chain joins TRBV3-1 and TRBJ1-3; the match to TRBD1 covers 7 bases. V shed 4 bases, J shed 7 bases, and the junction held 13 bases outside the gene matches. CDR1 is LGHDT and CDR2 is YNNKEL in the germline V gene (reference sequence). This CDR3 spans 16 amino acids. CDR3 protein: CASSRHKTGTENTIYF. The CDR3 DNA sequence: TGTGCCAGCAGCCGGCATAAAACCGGGACAGAGAACACCATATATTTT.

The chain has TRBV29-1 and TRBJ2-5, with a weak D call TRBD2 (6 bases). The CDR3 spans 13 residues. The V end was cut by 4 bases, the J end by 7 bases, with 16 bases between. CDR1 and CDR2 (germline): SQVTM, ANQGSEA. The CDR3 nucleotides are TGCAGCGTTGTATACGGGAGTCCAGTGACCCAGTACTTC. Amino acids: CSVVYGSPVTQYF.

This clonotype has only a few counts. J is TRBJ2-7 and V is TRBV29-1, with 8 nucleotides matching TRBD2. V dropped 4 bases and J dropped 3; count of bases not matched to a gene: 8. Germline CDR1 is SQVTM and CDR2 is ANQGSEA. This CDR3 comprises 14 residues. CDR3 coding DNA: TGCAGCGTTGTCGCGGGGGGAGATTACTACGAGCAGTACTTC. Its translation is CSVVAGGDYYEQYF.

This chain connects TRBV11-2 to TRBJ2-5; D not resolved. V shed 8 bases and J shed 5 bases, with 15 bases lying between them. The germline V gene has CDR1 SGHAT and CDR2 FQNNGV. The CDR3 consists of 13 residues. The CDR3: CASRPSRVETQYF. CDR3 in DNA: TGTGCCAGCCGCCCCTCGCGCGTGGAGACCCAGTACTTC. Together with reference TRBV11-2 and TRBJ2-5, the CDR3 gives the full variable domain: EAGVAQSPRYKIIEKRQSVAFWCNPISGHATLYWYQQILGQGPKLLIQFQNNGVVDDSQLPKDRFSAERLKGVDSTLKIQPAKLEDSAVYLCASRPSRVETQYFGPGTRLLVL.